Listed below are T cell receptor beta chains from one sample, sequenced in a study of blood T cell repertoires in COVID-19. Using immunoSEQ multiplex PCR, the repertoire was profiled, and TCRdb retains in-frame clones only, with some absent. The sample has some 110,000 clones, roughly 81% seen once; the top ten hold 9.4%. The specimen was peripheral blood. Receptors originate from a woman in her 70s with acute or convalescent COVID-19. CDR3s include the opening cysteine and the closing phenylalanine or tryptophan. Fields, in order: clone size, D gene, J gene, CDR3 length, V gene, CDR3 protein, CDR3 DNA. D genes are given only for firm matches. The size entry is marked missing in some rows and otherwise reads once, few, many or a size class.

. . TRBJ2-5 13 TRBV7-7 CASGGFLGETQYF TGTGCTAGCGGCGGGTTCCTGGGGGAGACCCAGTACTTC
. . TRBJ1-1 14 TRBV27 CASSLSLANTEAFF TGTGCCAGCAGTTTAAGTTTGGCGAACACTGAAGCTTTCTTT
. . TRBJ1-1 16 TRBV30 CAWRRDVTAGGTEAFF TGTGCCTGGAGACGTGACGTGACCGCGGGGGGCACTGAAGCTTTCTTT
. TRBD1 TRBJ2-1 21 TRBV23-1 CASSQSPAPRDRGVVNNEQFF TGCGCCAGCAGTCAATCACCCGCCCCCCGGGACAGGGGCGTTGTGAACAATGAGCAGTTCTTC
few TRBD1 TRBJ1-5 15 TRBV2 CASSRTGGMDQPQHF TGTGCCAGCAGTCGGACAGGGGGCATGGATCAGCCCCAGCATTTT
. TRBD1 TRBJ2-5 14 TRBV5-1 CASSSATQGETQYF TGCGCCAGCAGCTCCGCCACACAGGGGGAGACCCAGTACTTC
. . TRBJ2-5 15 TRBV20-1 CSASHPWVRRETQYF TGCAGTGCTAGTCACCCGTGGGTAAGGAGAGAGACCCAGTACTTC
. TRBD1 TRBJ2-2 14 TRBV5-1 CASSWGQGSGELFF TGCGCCAGCAGCTGGGGACAGGGGTCCGGGGAGCTGTTTTTT
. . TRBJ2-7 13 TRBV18 CASSLSRGYEQYF TGTGCCAGCTCACTTAGTCGGGGCTACGAGCAGTACTTC
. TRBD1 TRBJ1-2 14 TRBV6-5 CASSYGGGSYGYTF TGTGCCAGCAGTTACGGAGGGGGCTCCTATGGCTACACCTTC
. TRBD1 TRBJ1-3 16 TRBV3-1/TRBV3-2 CASSPRQGISGNTIYF TGTGCCAGCAGCCCCAGACAGGGGATCTCTGGAAACACCATATATTTT
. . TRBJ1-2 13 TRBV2 CASSESPSGGYTF TGTGCCAGCAGTGAAAGTCCTAGCGGGGGCTACACCTTC
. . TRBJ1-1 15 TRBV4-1 CASSQDHKGRTEAFF TGCGCCAGCAGCCAAGATCATAAAGGCAGGACTGAAGCTTTCTTT
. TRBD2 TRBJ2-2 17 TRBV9 CASSVASGGTNTGELFF TGTGCCAGCAGCGTAGCTAGCGGGGGGACCAACACCGGGGAGCTGTTTTTT
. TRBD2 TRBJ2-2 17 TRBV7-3 CASSLNGLAGVTGELFF TGTGCCAGCAGCTTAAACGGGCTAGCGGGAGTCACCGGGGAGCTGTTTTTT
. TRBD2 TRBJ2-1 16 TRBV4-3 CASSQDRAGGLNEQFF TGCGCCAGCAGCCAAGATCGGGCGGGGGGGCTCAATGAGCAGTTCTTC